This T cell receptor (beta chain) was sequenced for a study of identical twins. This clonotype was seen only a few times. Its antigen remains unidentified. TCRdb redid the calling of the 5' RACE reads with MiXCR, one entry per CDR3 protein. The table has about 700,000 distinct CDR3 sequences, 8.6% seen once. Study outcomes and limitations: Sequences that were beta out-of-frame showed weaker excess twin sharing. The study based its conclusions on cross-sectional statistical analysis and did not follow the same donors.

With 0 bases removed from V and 0 bases from J, the gap between germline ends came to 13 bases. The CDR3 loop spans 17 amino acids. The germline V gene has CDR1 SGHDT and CDR2 YYEEEE. This sample was also put to use in a study of yellow fever vaccine responses in identical twins. That work adds: Reportedly, the response of twins' T cells to the vaccine seemed partly convergent, partly personalized.

The TCR originated in a woman between 18 and 30 years old in good health. Input material: PBMCs. The chain recombines TRBV5-6 with TRBJ2-1; no clear D gene. This CDR3 is CASSLEVGPSSYNEQFF. DNA of the CDR3: TGTGCCAGCAGCTTGGAGGTAGGACCCAGCTCCTACAATGAGCAGTTCTTC.